These T cell receptor beta chains were read from a single sample in a study of technical replicates of blood from several donors. Sequenced by immunoSEQ multiplex PCR; TCRdb stores in-frame clones only, minus some. The data show almost 65,000 clones, approximately 86% seen once. The specimen sequenced was PBMCs. Every receptor here comes from a human donor in good health. Some clones in this sample may be carry-over from other donors' samples. The CDR3 runs from the conserved cysteine through the conserved F or W. D genes are given only for firm matches. Clone size appears in some rows only: once, few, many, or a class for an expanded clone.

v_call: TRBV6-5; d_call: .; clone_size: .; j_call: TRBJ1-1; cdr3_length: 14; cdr3_nt: TGTGCCAGCAGTTATTTGGGGGCGAACACTGAAGCTTTCTTT; cdr3_aa: CASSYLGANTEAFF
v_call: TRBV4-1; d_call: .; clone_size: .; j_call: TRBJ2-7; cdr3_length: 15; cdr3_nt: TGCGCCAGCAGCCAAAATTACAGGCCCCACCACGAGCAGTACTTC; cdr3_aa: CASSQNYRPHHEQYF
v_call: TRBV7-2; d_call: .; clone_size: .; j_call: TRBJ1-2; cdr3_length: 13; cdr3_nt: TGTGCCAGCAGCCCGGACAGTCAATATGGCTACACCTTC; cdr3_aa: CASSPDSQYGYTF
v_call: TRBV11-2; d_call: TRBD1; clone_size: .; j_call: TRBJ1-2; cdr3_length: 14; cdr3_nt: TGTGCCAGCAGCTCTAACAGGGGGCGATATGGCTACACCTTC; cdr3_aa: CASSSNRGRYGYTF
v_call: TRBV30; d_call: TRBD2; clone_size: few; j_call: TRBJ2-3; cdr3_length: 17; cdr3_nt: TGTGCCTGGGGACTAGCGGACTACGAAACCTCCCCAGATACGCAGTATTTT; cdr3_aa: CAWGLADYETSPDTQYF
v_call: TRBV7-3; d_call: TRBD1; clone_size: .; j_call: TRBJ1-1; cdr3_length: 14; cdr3_nt: TGTGCCAGCAGCTCACAGGGGGATGGAACTGAAGCTTTCTTT; cdr3_aa: CASSSQGDGTEAFF
v_call: TRBV6-6; d_call: .; clone_size: .; j_call: TRBJ1-2; cdr3_length: 15; cdr3_nt: TGTGCCAGCAGTTCCCAGCTCAGGGAGGGATATGGCTACACCTTC; cdr3_aa: CASSSQLREGYGYTF
v_call: TRBV18; d_call: .; clone_size: .; j_call: TRBJ1-1; cdr3_length: 13; cdr3_nt: TGTGCCAGCTCACCATCCCAGAACACTGAAGCTTTCTTT; cdr3_aa: CASSPSQNTEAFF
v_call: TRBV27; d_call: TRBD2; clone_size: .; j_call: TRBJ2-7; cdr3_length: 16; cdr3_nt: TGTGCCAGCACCGGGACTAGCGGGGGGACCCCGGGCGAGCAGTACTTC; cdr3_aa: CASTGTSGGTPGEQYF
v_call: TRBV5-4; d_call: .; clone_size: .; j_call: TRBJ2-1; cdr3_length: 15; cdr3_nt: TGTGCCAGCAGGGAGGGGCGGAGCTCCTACAATGAGCAGTTCTTC; cdr3_aa: CASREGRSSYNEQFF
v_call: TRBV2; d_call: TRBD2; clone_size: .; j_call: TRBJ2-3; cdr3_length: 15; cdr3_nt: TGTGCCAGCAGTGAAGCGAGCGGGATGGCAGATACGCAGTATTTT; cdr3_aa: CASSEASGMADTQYF
v_call: TRBV6-1; d_call: .; clone_size: .; j_call: TRBJ2-1; cdr3_length: 15; cdr3_nt: TGTGCCAGCAGTGAATTAGCGGCATCCTACAATGAGCAGTTCTTC; cdr3_aa: CASSELAASYNEQFF
v_call: TRBV4-1; d_call: .; clone_size: .; j_call: TRBJ2-7; cdr3_length: 14; cdr3_nt: TGCGCCAGCAGCCCGGGACTCCTCAATTCGGGGCAGTACTTC; cdr3_aa: CASSPGLLNSGQYF
v_call: TRBV19; d_call: TRBD1; clone_size: .; j_call: TRBJ1-5; cdr3_length: 15; cdr3_nt: TGTGCCAGTACGGCGTGGCAGGGGGGCAATCAGCCCCAGCATTTT; cdr3_aa: CASTAWQGGNQPQHF
v_call: TRBV2; d_call: TRBD1; clone_size: .; j_call: TRBJ1-2; cdr3_length: 12; cdr3_nt: TGTGCCAGCAGTGTGAAGGGGACAGCAAATACCTTC; cdr3_aa: CASSVKGTANTF